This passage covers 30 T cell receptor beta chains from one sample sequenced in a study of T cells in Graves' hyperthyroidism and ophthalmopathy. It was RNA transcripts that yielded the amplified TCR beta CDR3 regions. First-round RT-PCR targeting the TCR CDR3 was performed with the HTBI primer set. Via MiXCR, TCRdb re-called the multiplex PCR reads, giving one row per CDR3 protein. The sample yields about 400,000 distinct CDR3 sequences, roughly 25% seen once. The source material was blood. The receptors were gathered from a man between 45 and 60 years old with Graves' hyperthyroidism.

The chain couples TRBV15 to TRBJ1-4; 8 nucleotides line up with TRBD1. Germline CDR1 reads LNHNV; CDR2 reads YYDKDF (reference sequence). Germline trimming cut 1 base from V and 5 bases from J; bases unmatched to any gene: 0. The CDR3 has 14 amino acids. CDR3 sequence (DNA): TGTGCCACCAGCAGAGGGACAGGGAATGAAAAACTGTTTTTT. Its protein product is CATSRGTGNEKLFF.

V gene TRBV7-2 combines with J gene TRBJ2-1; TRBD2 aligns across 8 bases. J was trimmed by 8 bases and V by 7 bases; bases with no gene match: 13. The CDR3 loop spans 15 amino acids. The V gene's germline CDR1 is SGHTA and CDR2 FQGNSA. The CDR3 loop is CASKPGREVFHEQFF. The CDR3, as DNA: TGTGCCAGCAAACCTGGGCGGGAGGTTTTTCATGAGCAGTTCTTC.

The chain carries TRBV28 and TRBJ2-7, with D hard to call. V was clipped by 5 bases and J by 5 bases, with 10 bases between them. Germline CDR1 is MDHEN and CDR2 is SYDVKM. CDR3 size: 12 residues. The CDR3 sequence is CASSKNPNEQYF. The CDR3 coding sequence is TGTGCCAGCAGTAAAAACCCCAACGAGCAGTACTTC.

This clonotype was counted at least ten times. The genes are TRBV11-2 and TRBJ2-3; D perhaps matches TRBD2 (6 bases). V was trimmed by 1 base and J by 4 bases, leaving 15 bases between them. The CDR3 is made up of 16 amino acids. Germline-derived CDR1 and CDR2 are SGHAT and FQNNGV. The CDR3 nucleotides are TGTGCCAGCAGCTTAGGCCCGGGATGGGGGGCAGATACGCAGTATTTT. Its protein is CASSLGPGWGADTQYF.

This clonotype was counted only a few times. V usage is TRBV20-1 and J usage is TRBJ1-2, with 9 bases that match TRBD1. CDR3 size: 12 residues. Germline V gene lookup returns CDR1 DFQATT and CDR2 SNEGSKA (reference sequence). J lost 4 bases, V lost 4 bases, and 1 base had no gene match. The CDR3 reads CSATDRGYGYTF. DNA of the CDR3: TGCAGTGCTACGGACAGGGGCTATGGCTACACCTTC.

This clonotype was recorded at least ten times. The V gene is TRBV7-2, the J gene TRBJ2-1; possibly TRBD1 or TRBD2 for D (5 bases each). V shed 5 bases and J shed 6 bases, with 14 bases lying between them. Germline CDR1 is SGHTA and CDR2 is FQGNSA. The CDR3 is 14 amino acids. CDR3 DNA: TGTGCCAGCAGCCCCGGCCGGGGCCCCAATGAGCAGTTCTTC. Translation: CASSPGRGPNEQFF.

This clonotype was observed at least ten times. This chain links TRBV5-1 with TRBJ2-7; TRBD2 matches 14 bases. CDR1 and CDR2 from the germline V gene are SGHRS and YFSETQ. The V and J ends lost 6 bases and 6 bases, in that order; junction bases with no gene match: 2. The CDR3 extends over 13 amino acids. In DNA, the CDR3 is TGCGCCAGCACCGGACTAGCGGGAGGCGAGCAGTACTTC. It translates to CASTGLAGGEQYF.

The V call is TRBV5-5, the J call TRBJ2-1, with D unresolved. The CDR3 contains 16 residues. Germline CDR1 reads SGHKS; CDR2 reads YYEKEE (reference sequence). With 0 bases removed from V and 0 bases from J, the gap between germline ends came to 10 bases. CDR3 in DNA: TGTGCCAGCAGCTTGGAGGAGCGTTTCTCCTACAATGAGCAGTTCTTC. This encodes CASSLEERFSYNEQFF.

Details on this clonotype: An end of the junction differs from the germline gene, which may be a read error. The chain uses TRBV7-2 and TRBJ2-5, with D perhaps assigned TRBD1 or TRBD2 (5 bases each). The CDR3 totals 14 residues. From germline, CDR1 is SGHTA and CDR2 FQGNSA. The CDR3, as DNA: TGTGCCAGCAGCCCACACGGGGCCCAAGAGTCCCAGTACTTC. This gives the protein CASSPHGAQESQYF.

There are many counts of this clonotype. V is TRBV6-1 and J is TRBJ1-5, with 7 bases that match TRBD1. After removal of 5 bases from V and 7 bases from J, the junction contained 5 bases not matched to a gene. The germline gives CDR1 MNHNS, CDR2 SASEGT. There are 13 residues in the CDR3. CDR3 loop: CASSTSGGQPQHF. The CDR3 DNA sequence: TGTGCCAGCAGTACCTCAGGGGGACAGCCCCAGCATTTT.

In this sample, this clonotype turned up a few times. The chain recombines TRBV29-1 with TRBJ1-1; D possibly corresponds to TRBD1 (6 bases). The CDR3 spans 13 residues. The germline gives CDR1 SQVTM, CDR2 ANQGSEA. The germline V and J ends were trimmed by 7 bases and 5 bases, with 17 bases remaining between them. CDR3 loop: CSAGGGRETEAFF. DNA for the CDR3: TGCAGCGCGGGGGGGGGGCGCGAAACTGAAGCTTTCTTT. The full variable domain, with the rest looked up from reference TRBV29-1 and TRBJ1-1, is SAVISQKPSRDICQRGTSLTIQCQVDSQVTMMFWYRQQPGQSLTLIATANQGSEATYESGFVIDKFPISRPNLTFSTLTVSNMSPEDSSIYLCSAGGGRETEAFFGQGTRLTVV.

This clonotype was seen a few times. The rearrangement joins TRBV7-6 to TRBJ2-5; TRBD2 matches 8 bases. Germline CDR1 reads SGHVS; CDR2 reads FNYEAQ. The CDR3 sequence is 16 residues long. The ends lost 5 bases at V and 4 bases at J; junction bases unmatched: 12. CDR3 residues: CASSRGTSGQVETQYF. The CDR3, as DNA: TGTGCCAGCAGCCGAGGGACTAGTGGACAAGTAGAGACCCAGTACTTC. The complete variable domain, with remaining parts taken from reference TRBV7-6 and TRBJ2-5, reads GAGVSQSPRYKVTKRGQDVALRCDPISGHVSLYWYRQALGQGPEFLTYFNYEAQQDKSGLPNDRFSAERPEGSISTLTIQRTEQRDSAMYRCASSRGTSGQVETQYFGPGTRLLVL.

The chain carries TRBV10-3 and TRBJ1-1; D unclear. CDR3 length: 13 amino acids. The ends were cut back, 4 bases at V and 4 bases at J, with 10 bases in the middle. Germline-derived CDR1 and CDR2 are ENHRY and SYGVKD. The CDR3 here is CAISAPSGTEAFF. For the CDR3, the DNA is TGTGCCATCAGTGCCCCCTCGGGCACTGAAGCTTTCTTT.

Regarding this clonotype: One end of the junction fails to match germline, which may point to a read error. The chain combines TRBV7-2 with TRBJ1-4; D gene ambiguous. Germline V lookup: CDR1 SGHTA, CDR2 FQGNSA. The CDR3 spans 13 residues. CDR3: CASSLGQSERLFF. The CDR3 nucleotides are TGTGCCAGCAGCTTAGGGCAGAGTGAAAGACTGTTTTTT.

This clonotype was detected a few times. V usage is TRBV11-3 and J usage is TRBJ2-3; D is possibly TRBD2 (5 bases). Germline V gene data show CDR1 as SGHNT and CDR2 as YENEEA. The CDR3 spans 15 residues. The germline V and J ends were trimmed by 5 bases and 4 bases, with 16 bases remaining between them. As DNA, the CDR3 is TGTGCCAGCAGCCCCAACTGGAGGATCCCAGATACGCAGTATTTT. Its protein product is CASSPNWRIPDTQYF.

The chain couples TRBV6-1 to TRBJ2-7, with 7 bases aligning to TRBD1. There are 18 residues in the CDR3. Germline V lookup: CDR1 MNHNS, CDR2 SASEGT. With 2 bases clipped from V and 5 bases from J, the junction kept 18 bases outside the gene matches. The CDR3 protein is CASSENPPTTGRGHEQYF. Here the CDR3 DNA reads TGTGCCAGCAGTGAAAACCCGCCAACGACAGGGAGAGGCCACGAGCAGTACTTC.

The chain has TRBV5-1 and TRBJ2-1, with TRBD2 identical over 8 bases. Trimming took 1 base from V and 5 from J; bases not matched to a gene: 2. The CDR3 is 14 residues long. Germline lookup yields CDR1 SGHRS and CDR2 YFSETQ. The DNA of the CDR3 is TGCGCCAGCAGCTTGTACGGGAGGGACAATGAGCAGTTCTTC. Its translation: CASSLYGRDNEQFF.

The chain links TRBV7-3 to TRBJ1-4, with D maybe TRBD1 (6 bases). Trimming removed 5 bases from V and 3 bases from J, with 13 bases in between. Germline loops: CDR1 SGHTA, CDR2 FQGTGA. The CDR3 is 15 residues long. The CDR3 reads CASSATGSANEKLFF. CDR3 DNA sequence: TGTGCCAGCAGCGCCACAGGGAGTGCTAATGAAAAACTGTTTTTT.

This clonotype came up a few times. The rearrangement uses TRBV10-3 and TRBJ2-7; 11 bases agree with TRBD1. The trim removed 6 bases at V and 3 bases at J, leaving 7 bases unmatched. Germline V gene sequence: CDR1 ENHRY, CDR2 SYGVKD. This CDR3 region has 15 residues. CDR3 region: CAISSGQGEYYEQYF. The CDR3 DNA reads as TGTGCCATCAGCTCGGGACAGGGGGAGTACTACGAGCAGTACTTC.

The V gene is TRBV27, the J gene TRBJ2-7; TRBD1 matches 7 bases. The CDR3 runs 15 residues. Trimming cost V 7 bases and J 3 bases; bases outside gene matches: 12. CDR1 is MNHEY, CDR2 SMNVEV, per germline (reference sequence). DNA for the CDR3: TGTGCCAGCAAGCGCCGGGACAGCGGTGGCTACGAGCAGTACTTC. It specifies CASKRRDSGGYEQYF.

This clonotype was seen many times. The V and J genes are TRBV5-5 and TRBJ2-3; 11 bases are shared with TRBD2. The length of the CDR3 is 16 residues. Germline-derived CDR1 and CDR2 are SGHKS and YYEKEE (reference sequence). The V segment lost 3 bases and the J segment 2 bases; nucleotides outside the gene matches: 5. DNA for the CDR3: TGTGCCAGCAGCTCCGGGACTAGCGGTAACACAGATACGCAGTATTTT. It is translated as CASSSGTSGNTDTQYF.

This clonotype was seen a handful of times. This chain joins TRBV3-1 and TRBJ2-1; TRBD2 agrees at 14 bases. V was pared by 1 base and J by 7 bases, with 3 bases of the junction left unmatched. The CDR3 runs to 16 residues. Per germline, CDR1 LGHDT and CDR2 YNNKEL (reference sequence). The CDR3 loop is CASSQAGLAGENEQFF. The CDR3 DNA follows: TGTGCCAGCAGCCAAGCGGGACTAGCGGGAGAGAATGAGCAGTTCTTC.

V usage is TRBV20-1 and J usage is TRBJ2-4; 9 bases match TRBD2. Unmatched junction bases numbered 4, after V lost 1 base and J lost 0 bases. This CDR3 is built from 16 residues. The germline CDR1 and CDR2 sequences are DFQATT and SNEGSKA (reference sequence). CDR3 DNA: TGCAGTGCTAGAGTCCCTAGCGGGACAGCCAAAAACATTCAGTACTTC. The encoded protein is CSARVPSGTAKNIQYF.

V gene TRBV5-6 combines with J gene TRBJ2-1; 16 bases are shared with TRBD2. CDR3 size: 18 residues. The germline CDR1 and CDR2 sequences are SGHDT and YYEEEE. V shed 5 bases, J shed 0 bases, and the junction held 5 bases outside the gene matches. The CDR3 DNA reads TGTGCCAGCAGATCGGGACTAGCGGGAGGGAGCTCCTACAATGAGCAGTTCTTC. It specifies CASRSGLAGGSSYNEQFF.

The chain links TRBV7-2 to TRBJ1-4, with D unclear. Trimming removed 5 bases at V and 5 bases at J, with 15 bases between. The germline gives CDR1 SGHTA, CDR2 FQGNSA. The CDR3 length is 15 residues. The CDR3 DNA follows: TGTGCCAGCAGCCCCTCTGGCCACGGCAATGAAAAACTGTTTTTT. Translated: CASSPSGHGNEKLFF.

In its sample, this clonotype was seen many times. The CDR3 DNA is TGTGCCAGCAGTTCCGGGCGGGAGTCGACCACAGATACGCAGTATTTT. As protein: CASSSGRESTTDTQYF. The rearrangement uses TRBV28 and TRBJ2-3, with 7 bases fitting TRBD2. Germline CDR1 is MDHEN and CDR2 is SYDVKM. This CDR3 comprises 16 residues. Trimming removed 4 bases from V and 2 bases from J; junction bases left unmatched: 9.

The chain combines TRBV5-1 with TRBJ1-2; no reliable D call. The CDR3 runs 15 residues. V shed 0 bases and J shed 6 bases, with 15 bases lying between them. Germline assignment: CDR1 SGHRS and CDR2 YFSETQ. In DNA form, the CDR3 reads TGCGCCAGCAGCTTGGTCGGGTCCTCTTGGGATGGCTACACCTTC. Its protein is CASSLVGSSWDGYTF.

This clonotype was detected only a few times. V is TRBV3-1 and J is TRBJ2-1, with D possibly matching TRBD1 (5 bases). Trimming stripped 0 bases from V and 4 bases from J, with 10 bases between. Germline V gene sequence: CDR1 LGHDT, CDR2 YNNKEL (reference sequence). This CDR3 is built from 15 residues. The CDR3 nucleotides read TGTGCCAGCAGCCAAGATCACCAGGGTTACAATGAGCAGTTCTTC. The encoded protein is CASSQDHQGYNEQFF.

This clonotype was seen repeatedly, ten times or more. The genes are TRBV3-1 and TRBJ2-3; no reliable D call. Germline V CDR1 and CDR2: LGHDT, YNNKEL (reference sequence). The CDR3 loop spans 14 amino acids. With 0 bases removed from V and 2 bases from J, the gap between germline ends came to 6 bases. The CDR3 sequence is CASSQDLTTDTQYF. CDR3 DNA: TGTGCCAGCAGCCAAGATCTAACCACAGATACGCAGTATTTT.

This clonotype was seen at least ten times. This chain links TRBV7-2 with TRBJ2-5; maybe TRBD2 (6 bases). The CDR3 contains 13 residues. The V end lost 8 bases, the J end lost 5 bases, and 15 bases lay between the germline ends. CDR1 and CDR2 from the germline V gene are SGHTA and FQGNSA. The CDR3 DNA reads TGTGCCAGCCGTCCTCGGGCGGGGGAGACCCAGTACTTC. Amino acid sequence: CASRPRAGETQYF.